This T cell receptor beta chain was documented in a study of T cells in localized non-small cell lung cancer. Study-wide points: Sequencing was limited to one tumor region, leaving the possibility of heterogeneity open. Median detection of top 100 tumor clones in adjacent lung was around 60 clones. Higher T cell density in the blood was associated with longer overall survival, whereas higher adjacent-lung clonality associated with shorter survival. Maximal T cell clonality occurred in uninvolved adjacent lung, with tumor ranking below it.

Germline V gene data show CDR1 as KGHSY and CDR2 as FQNENV. Trimming cost V 5 bases and J 0 bases, with 14 bases left between them. The CDR3 is made up of 16 amino acids. Note on this clone: As yet, its antigen is unknown.

Using immunoSEQ multiplex PCR, the repertoire was profiled, and TCRdb retains in-frame clones only, with some absent. This table holds fewer than 90,000 clones, over 70% found once. The starting material was PBMCs, obtained before any cancer treatment. This chain joins TRBV16 and TRBJ1-5; D gene unclear. This TCR was recovered from a man aged 35-69 years with stage II squamous cell lung carcinoma. CDR3 amino acids: CASSERTRLSNQPQHF. The CDR3 coding sequence is TGTGCCAGCAGCGAGCGGACCCGACTTAGCAATCAGCCCCAGCATTTT.